This is a list of T cell receptor beta chains from one sample in a study of cytomegalovirus exposure and HLA in healthy donors. Sequencing used immunoSEQ multiplex PCR; TCRdb keeps in-frame clones, though not all of them. This table holds some 200,000 clones, more than 75% found once. Sequenced input: PBMCs. These receptor sequences come from a male donor in good health and CMV-seropositive. Both conserved end residues are part of each CDR3. D genes are given only for firm matches. Where a row states a size, it is once, few, many or the class of an expanded clone; other rows omit it.

j_call clone_size d_call v_call cdr3_aa cdr3_nt
TRBJ1-5 - - TRBV6-5 CASSYSYDTVNQPQHF TGTGCCAGCAGTTACTCCTACGACACGGTCAATCAGCCCCAGCATTTT
TRBJ2-2 - - TRBV4-2 CASSQEIASAGTGELFF TGTGCCAGCAGCCAAGAAATAGCTAGCGCGGGCACCGGGGAGCTGTTTTTT
TRBJ1-2 - TRBD1 TRBV7-3 CASSLIGQGGGYTF TGTGCCAGCAGCTTAATTGGACAGGGCGGTGGCTACACCTTC
TRBJ1-4 - TRBD1 TRBV7-9 CASSSRQGLNEKLFF TGTGCCAGCAGCTCCCGACAGGGTCTGAATGAAAAACTGTTTTTT
TRBJ1-1 - - TRBV6-5 CASSTRRENTEAFF TGTGCCAGCAGTACCCGACGGGAGAACACTGAAGCTTTCTTT
TRBJ1-5 once - TRBV5-1 CASSLSGVNQPQHF TGCGCCAGCAGCTTGTCGGGGGTCAATCAGCCCCAGCATTTT
TRBJ2-7 - TRBD1 TRBV5-1 CASSSGTGNIYEQYF TGCGCCAGCAGCTCGGGGACAGGGAATATCTACGAGCAGTACTTC
TRBJ1-6 - - TRBV19 CASRPARGEYNSPLHF TGTGCCAGCCGGCCCGCCCGCGGTGAATATAATTCACCCCTCCACTTT
TRBJ2-7 - TRBD1 TRBV6-5 CASRGDRSHEQYF TGTGCCAGCAGGGGGGACAGGTCCCACGAGCAGTACTTC
TRBJ2-7 - - TRBV9 CASSDPTEPYEQYF TGTGCCAGCAGCGATCCCACAGAACCATACGAGCAGTACTTC
TRBJ1-2 once - TRBV6-5 CASKSTSAYGYTF TGTGCCAGCAAAAGCACCTCCGCTTATGGCTACACCTTC
TRBJ2-7 - TRBD1 TRBV4-3 CASSHTGARGEQYF TGCGCCAGCAGCCATACAGGGGCACGGGGCGAGCAGTACTTC
TRBJ1-6 - - TRBV9 CASSARDYNSPLHF TGTGCCAGCAGCGCCCGGGACTATAATTCACCCCTCCACTTT
TRBJ2-5 - - TRBV7-2 CASSFQRGEETQYF TGTGCCAGCAGCTTCCAACGGGGTGAAGAGACCCAGTACTTC
TRBJ1-5 few TRBD1 TRBV6-5 CASRDRNNQPQHF TGTGCCAGCAGGGACAGGAACAATCAGCCCCAGCATTTT
TRBJ2-5 - - TRBV7-2 CASSLAIVVWETQYF TGTGCCAGCAGCTTAGCGATAGTGGTCTGGGAGACCCAGTACTTC
TRBJ2-5 few - TRBV7-2 CASSPQGGRQETQYF TGTGCCAGCAGCCCCCAAGGGGGACGCCAAGAGACCCAGTACTTC
TRBJ2-7 few - TRBV18 CASSPLGQPYYEQYF TGTGCCAGCTCACCCTTGGGACAACCCTACTACGAGCAGTACTTC
TRBJ2-7 - - TRBV5-6 CASSLVRGYEQYF TGTGCCAGCAGCTTGGTGAGAGGGTACGAGCAGTACTTC
TRBJ2-3 - TRBD2 TRBV27 CASSLLAGFTDTQYF TGTGCCAGCTCACTACTAGCGGGGTTCACAGATACGCAGTATTTT
TRBJ2-1 - TRBD2 TRBV5-1 CASSLETSGTEQFF TGCGCCAGCAGCTTGGAGACTAGCGGGACTGAGCAGTTCTTC
TRBJ2-5 - TRBD2 TRBV19 CASRKAGGETQYF TGTGCCAGCCGAAAAGCGGGAGGAGAGACCCAGTACTTC
TRBJ2-1 - TRBD1 TRBV18 CASSTRTGSSYNEQFF TGTGCCAGCTCAACCAGGACAGGGTCCTCCTACAATGAGCAGTTCTTC
TRBJ2-1 few TRBD2 TRBV2 CASSELLAGDGEQFF TGTGCCAGCAGTGAGTTACTAGCGGGAGATGGTGAGCAGTTCTTC
TRBJ2-2 - - TRBV5-1 CASSLGTENTGELFF TGCGCCAGCAGCTTGGGGACAGAGAACACCGGGGAGCTGTTTTTT
TRBJ2-5 once TRBD2 TRBV4-2 CASSQSIWGGQETQYF TGTGCCAGCAGCCAGTCGATTTGGGGGGGTCAAGAGACCCAGTACTTC
TRBJ2-2 - - TRBV7-3 CASSLSSFGGELFF TGTGCCAGCAGCCTTAGCTCTTTTGGCGGGGAGCTGTTTTTT